These 5 T cell receptor beta chains were all obtained from the same sample, sequenced in a study of graft-versus-host responses after intestinal transplantation. These receptors are not linked to any known antigen. Sequenced by immunoSEQ multiplex PCR; TCRdb stores in-frame clones only, minus some. The table lists 77,000 or so clones, approximately 94% of them singletons. Sequenced here: unstimulated CD8+ T cells sorted from spleen or lymph node cells, sampled before intestinal transplant. The source of these receptors is a human donor who received an intestinal transplant.

The chain employs TRBV5-4 and TRBJ2-7; 10 bases line up with TRBD2. Germline CDR1 reads SGHNT; CDR2 reads YYREEE (reference sequence). V lost 2 bases, J lost 2 bases, and 7 bases stayed unmatched. The CDR3 is 16 residues long. The CDR3 DNA reads TGTGCCAGCAGCTTTCCTAGCGGGAGCCCCCCCTACGAGCAGTACTTC. Its translation is CASSFPSGSPPYEQYF.

The chain combines TRBV28 with TRBJ1-5, with no clear D. V lost 1 base to trimming and J lost 4 bases, with 8 bases between them. CDR1 and CDR2 from the germline V gene are MDHEN and SYDVKM. The CDR3 contains 14 residues. The CDR3 protein is CASSLSYYNQPQHF. The CDR3, as DNA: TGTGCCAGCAGTTTATCTTACTATAATCAGCCCCAGCATTTT.

The sample holds one count of this clone. The CDR3 DNA is TGTGCCAGCAGCCGGGACAGGCCATTAAAGGACTACACCTTC. As protein: CASSRDRPLKDYTF. The rearrangement uses TRBV28 and TRBJ1-2; 8 positions match TRBD1. Germline V gene data show CDR1 as MDHEN and CDR2 as SYDVKM. V shed 6 bases and J 10 bases; nucleotides not matched to a gene: 13. The CDR3 loop spans 14 amino acids.

V gene TRBV4-1 combines with J gene TRBJ2-7, with 7 bases that match TRBD2. V dropped 3 bases and J dropped 2; count of bases not matched to a gene: 10. CDR3 length equals 16 residues. Germline V CDR1 and CDR2: MGHRA, YSYEKL. The CDR3 region is CASSQKLAARPYEQYF. The CDR3 nucleotides read TGCGCCAGCAGCCAGAAGCTAGCGGCCCGTCCCTACGAGCAGTACTTC.

The rearrangement links TRBV6-5 to TRBJ2-7; D is ambiguous. Between the trimmed V and J ends, which lost 2 bases and 0 bases, there was a span of 14 bases. This CDR3 is 16 amino acids long. The germline CDR1 and CDR2 sequences are MNHEY and SVGAGI. CDR3 DNA sequence: TGTGCCAGCAGTTACAAGTGGGGATGGGGCTCCTACGAGCAGTACTTC. Its translation is CASSYKWGWGSYEQYF.